The next 27 T cell receptor beta chains were all read from a single sample in a study of control samples from healthy donors and cancer patients (dated by TCRdb to 2019 to 2021). Library preparation employed the immunoSEQ multiplex PCR assay. The clones in this table, taken by TCRdb from immuneACCESS, are in-frame only. Not every clone is retained; where verified, under half of the shortfall comes from an unresolved V gene, and the cause of the rest is unknown. A total of around 27,000 clones appear in this sample, about 82% of them only once. The biggest ten clones account for less than 8% of the sample. The specimen was PBMCs. These receptors all stem from a woman aged 55-70 years with head and neck cancer.

This clone has more than one count but fewer than ten. The chain couples TRBV7-2 to TRBJ2-7, with D possibly being TRBD1 or TRBD2 (5 bases each). V lost 1 base and J 6 bases, leaving 16 bases between the germline ends. The CDR3 loop spans 15 amino acids. Germline V lookup: CDR1 SGHTA, CDR2 FQGNSA. The CDR3 spells CASSLDSGTVREQYF. CDR3 in DNA: TGTGCCAGCAGCTTAGATTCGGGGACCGTGCGCGAGCAGTACTTC.

This rearrangement joins TRBV5-1 to TRBJ2-6; tentatively, D is TRBD1 (5 bases). The CDR3 extends over 17 amino acids. Trimming removed 0 bases at V and 2 bases at J, with 12 bases between. Germline V gene sequence: CDR1 SGHRS, CDR2 YFSETQ. The CDR3 DNA reads as TGCGCCAGCAGCTTGGTAGCAGGGTATCCTGGGGCCAACGTCCTGACTTTC. Translated, it gives CASSLVAGYPGANVLTF.

This chain joins TRBV20-1 and TRBJ2-1; D tentatively reads TRBD1 or TRBD2 (5 bases each). Trimming left V 3 bases short and J 1 base short, with 10 bases between. This CDR3 comprises 14 residues. Germline V gene sequence: CDR1 DFQATT, CDR2 SNEGSKA (reference sequence). The CDR3 bases are TGCAGTGCTAGTAGAGGGGCGTCCTACAATGAGCAGTTCTTC. It codes for CSASRGASYNEQFF.

V is TRBV7-2 and J is TRBJ2-5, with 8 bases matching TRBD2. The CDR3 consists of 17 residues. V gave up 0 bases and J gave up 2 bases; unmatched junction bases: 8. Germline V gene data show CDR1 as SGHTA and CDR2 as FQGNSA. The chain's CDR3 is CASSLANLAGGQETQYF. The CDR3 DNA reads TGTGCCAGCAGCTTAGCCAACTTGGCGGGAGGACAAGAGACCCAGTACTTC.

This sequence joins TRBV19 and TRBJ2-2; no clear D. The CDR3 has 15 amino acids. Germline CDR1 and CDR2: LNHDA and SQIVND (reference sequence). V lost 6 bases and J 1 base, leaving 12 bases between the germline ends. The DNA of the CDR3 is TGTGCCAGTAGAAGAGAACTCCAGAACACCGGGGAGCTGTTTTTT. It is translated as CASRRELQNTGELFF.

The chain couples TRBV11-2 to TRBJ2-1; no reliable D call. The V and J ends lost 5 bases and 9 bases respectively, with 8 bases between them. CDR1 is SGHAT, CDR2 FQNNGV, per germline. CDR3 length equals 11 residues. This chain's CDR3 is CASSPLGEQFF. The DNA of the CDR3 is TGTGCCAGCAGCCCTTTGGGTGAGCAGTTCTTC.

V is TRBV4-2 and J is TRBJ1-5; D may be TRBD1 (6 bases). This CDR3 is built from 15 residues. Trimming cost V 2 bases and J 5 bases, with 13 bases left between them. Per the germline V gene, CDR1 is LGHNA and CDR2 is YNFKEQ. CDR3 DNA: TGTGCCAGCAGCCAAAGGGTCGGGGGCTATCAGCCCCAGCATTTT. Translation gives CASSQRVGGYQPQHF.

The V gene is TRBV4-2, the J gene TRBJ2-7, with 8 bases that match TRBD1. In germline, CDR1 is LGHNA, CDR2 YNFKEQ. J lost 4 bases, V lost 4 bases, and 9 bases had no gene match. This CDR3 is 15 amino acids long. The CDR3 sequence: CASSPGDRKAYEQYF. In DNA, the CDR3 is TGTGCCAGCAGCCCGGGGGACAGGAAAGCTTACGAGCAGTACTTC.

The rearrangement joins TRBV12-3 or TRBV12-4 to TRBJ1-1; 8 positions match TRBD1. The CDR3 length is 13 residues. The V gene end was trimmed by 6 bases and the J gene end by 4 bases; junction bases not matched to a gene: 4. The CDR3 DNA sequence: TGTGCCAGCAGGCAAGGACAGGGCACTGAAGCTTTCTTT. It specifies CASRQGQGTEAFF.

The chain has TRBV5-4 and TRBJ2-7; possible D gene TRBD2, 6 bases. Deletions cut 4 bases from V and 0 bases from J, with 11 bases between. Germline loops: CDR1 SGHNT, CDR2 YYREEE (reference sequence). This CDR3 comprises 14 residues. The CDR3 region has the DNA TGTGCCAGCAGCCCTGGGGGGTCCTCCTACGAGCAGTACTTC. This sequence encodes CASSPGGSSYEQYF.

This clone was picked up one time. Other DNA sequences in this sample translate to the same CDR3. The CDR3 loop is CASSQGQGDYEQYF. The CDR3 DNA is TGTGCCAGCAGCCAAGGACAGGGGGACTACGAGCAGTACTTC. The chain employs TRBV4-2 and TRBJ2-7; 9 positions agree with TRBD1. CDR1 is LGHNA and CDR2 is YNFKEQ in the germline V gene. This CDR3 spans 14 amino acids. V lost 1 base, J lost 3 bases, and 1 base stayed unmatched.

J is TRBJ2-7 and V is TRBV5-4; 8 bases align to TRBD2. V was pared by 0 bases and J by 6 bases, with 11 bases of the junction left unmatched. CDR3 length: 16 residues. Germline V lookup: CDR1 SGHNT, CDR2 YYREEE (reference sequence). The CDR3 is CASSLDTGRAILEQYF. The DNA for the CDR3 is TGTGCCAGCAGCTTGGATACCGGGAGGGCCATCCTCGAGCAGTACTTC.

V usage is TRBV6-5 and J usage is TRBJ1-5, with 8 bases that match TRBD1. The junction had 5 bases not matched to a gene; V was cut back by 6 bases and J by 4 bases. This CDR3 has 14 residues. Germline V gives CDR1 MNHEY, CDR2 SVGAGI. The CDR3 DNA follows: TGTGCCAGCAGAATGGGACAGGCAAATCAGCCCCAGCATTTT. It yields the protein CASRMGQANQPQHF.

This clone was detected only once. The CDR3: CANSEGFNYGYTF. Written as DNA, the CDR3 is TGTGCCAACTCGGAGGGGTTCAACTATGGCTACACCTTC. This chain uses TRBV6-5 with TRBJ1-2, with a weak D call TRBD1 (5 bases). This CDR3 region has 13 residues. Trimming stripped 10 bases from V and 2 bases from J, with 14 bases between. In germline, CDR1 is MNHEY, CDR2 SVGAGI.

The chain couples TRBV12-3 or TRBV12-4 to TRBJ2-2; D remains unclear. The CDR3 sequence is 10 residues long. V lost 5 bases to trimming and J lost 9 bases, with 4 bases between them. This CDR3 is CASSRRELFF. DNA for the CDR3: TGTGCCAGCAGTCGGAGGGAGCTGTTTTTT.

This clone is termed medium-sized. The rearrangement joins TRBV7-9 to TRBJ1-1; D possibly corresponds to TRBD1 (5 bases). The CDR3 is 14 residues long. With 5 bases removed from V and 0 bases from J, the gap between germline ends came to 10 bases. Germline CDR1 is SEHNR and CDR2 is FQNEAQ (reference sequence). CDR3 sequence (DNA): TGTGCCAGCAGCAGGGACGGTATGAACACTGAAGCTTTCTTT. Amino acid sequence: CASSRDGMNTEAFF.

The V call is TRBV5-1, the J call TRBJ2-5; D call uncertain. Germline lookup yields CDR1 SGHRS and CDR2 YFSETQ. V shed 1 base and J shed 5 bases, with 9 bases lying between them. There are 13 residues in the CDR3. The DNA of the CDR3 is TGCGCCAGCAGCTTGAGGCTACGGGAGACCCAGTACTTC. This gives the protein CASSLRLRETQYF.

The chain uses TRBV7-3 and TRBJ2-1; 9 bases align to TRBD2. Germline trimming cut 3 bases from V and 9 bases from J; bases unmatched to any gene: 9. CDR3 length: 15 amino acids. CDR1 SGHTA and CDR2 FQGTGA come from the germline V gene. This CDR3 is CASSLAPIAGAEQFF. The CDR3 DNA reads as TGTGCCAGCAGCTTGGCCCCTATAGCGGGGGCTGAGCAGTTCTTC.

The J gene is TRBJ1-2, the V gene TRBV18, with TRBD1 as a possible D gene (5 bases). V was cut by 6 bases and J by 5 bases, with 7 bases left in between. The germline V gene encodes CDR1 KGHSH and CDR2 LQKENI. The CDR3 loop spans 11 amino acids. The CDR3 region is CASSTDYGYTF. The CDR3 DNA sequence: TGTGCCAGCTCGACAGATTATGGCTACACCTTC.

This clone was seen more than once but under ten times. The DNA of the CDR3 is TGTGCCACCAGCAGAGATCTTCTAGCGGGAGGGCAAGAGCAGTACTTC. This sequence encodes CATSRDLLAGGQEQYF. The V and J genes are TRBV15 and TRBJ2-7; 12 positions agree with TRBD2. The CDR3 is 16 residues long. Per germline, CDR1 LNHNV and CDR2 YYDKDF (reference sequence). The J segment lost 7 bases and the V segment lost 0 bases, leaving 7 bases of the junction unmatched.

This CDR3 is CASSLSGRQYNEQFF. CDR3 DNA sequence: TGTGCCAGCAGCTTATCGGGACGGCAATACAATGAGCAGTTCTTC. The chain couples TRBV11-2 to TRBJ2-1; tentatively, D is TRBD1 or TRBD2 (5 bases each). CDR1 is SGHAT and CDR2 is FQNNGV in the germline V gene. V was shortened by 2 bases and J by 4 bases, with 12 bases between the two germline ends. This CDR3 has 15 amino acids.

V usage is TRBV18 and J usage is TRBJ2-3; 11 positions agree with TRBD1. There are 15 residues in the CDR3. The V gene's germline CDR1 is KGHSH and CDR2 LQKENI. V shed 3 bases and J 4 bases; nucleotides not matched to a gene: 3. As DNA, the CDR3 is TGTGCCAGCTCACCCCCGGGACAGGGGGCAGATACGCAGTATTTT. Protein: CASSPPGQGADTQYF.

The genes are TRBV24-1 and TRBJ2-3; no firm D call. The CDR3 is made up of 15 amino acids. Per the germline V gene, CDR1 is KGHDR and CDR2 is SFDVKD. The V end was cut by 3 bases, the J end by 0 bases, with 9 bases between. The DNA for the CDR3 is TGTGCCACCAGTGATCCTTCGGACAGCACAGATACGCAGTATTTT. This sequence encodes CATSDPSDSTDTQYF.

This clone was seen a handful of times. The rearrangement joins TRBV3-1 (or the pseudogene TRBV3-2) to TRBJ2-2; D is unresolved. The germline V gene has CDR1 LGHDT and CDR2 YNNKEL (reference sequence). The CDR3 loop spans 12 amino acids. Trimming left V 2 bases short and J 6 bases short, with 4 bases between. The CDR3 protein is CASSQTAGELFF. The CDR3 DNA follows: TGTGCCAGCAGCCAAACCGCCGGGGAGCTGTTTTTT.

The DNA of the CDR3 is TGTGCCAGCAGCTTAACGGGACAGGGGGACGCTTTCTTT. It yields the protein CASSLTGQGDAFF. This chain uses TRBV7-3 with TRBJ1-1; 11 bases align to TRBD1. The germline V gene has CDR1 SGHTA and CDR2 FQGTGA. V lost 0 bases and J lost 11; bases outside the gene matches: 2. The CDR3 loop spans 13 amino acids. Looking up the rest from reference TRBV7-3 and TRBJ1-1 gives the full variable domain: GAGVSQTPSNKVTEKGKYVELRCDPISGHTALYWYRQSLGQGPEFLIYFQGTGAADDSGLPNDRFFAVRPEGSVSTLKIQRTERGDSAVYLCASSLTGQGDAFFGQGTRLTVV.

This chain connects TRBV11-2 to TRBJ1-1, with TRBD1 as a possible D gene (5 bases). CDR1 is SGHAT and CDR2 is FQNNGV in the germline V gene. The V end was cut by 0 bases, the J end by 10 bases, with 18 bases between. This CDR3 comprises 15 residues. CDR3 sequence reads: CASSLDWGPVAGAFF. CDR3 in DNA: TGTGCCAGCAGCTTAGATTGGGGCCCGGTAGCCGGAGCTTTCTTT.

This clone was recorded once. This chain links TRBV4-3 with TRBJ1-1; D gene unclear. Trimming pared 4 bases from V and 1 base from J, leaving 7 bases between. The CDR3 contains 13 residues. From germline, CDR1 is LGHNA and CDR2 YSLEER. The DNA of the CDR3 is TGCGCCAGCAGCCGACGGCAGAACACTGAAGCTTTCTTT. Amino acids: CASSRRQNTEAFF.